This T cell receptor (beta chain) came from a study of T cells in localized non-small cell lung cancer. Points on this clone: Antigen: not known.

With 2 bases removed from V and 0 bases from J, the gap between germline ends came to 11 bases. The length of the CDR3 is 15 residues. The germline CDR1 and CDR2 sequences are KGHSH and LQKENI. The repertoire was sequenced with immunoSEQ multiplex PCR; TCRdb's copy has only in-frame clones and lacks some. Among around 670 clones listed, 20% to 25% were seen once. Regarding the study as a whole: Longer overall survival was associated with a higher density of T cells in the blood. A median 57 of the top 100 tumor clones appeared in adjacent lung.

The sequences come from normal lung tissue next to the tumor, collected before any cancer treatment. This chain connects TRBV18 to TRBJ2-7; D unclear. The TCR was taken from a woman aged 35-70 years with stage I squamous cell lung carcinoma. In DNA, the CDR3 is TGTGCCAGCTCACCAGCTGGAAGGCTCTCCTACGAGCAGTACTTC. As protein: CASSPAGRLSYEQYF.